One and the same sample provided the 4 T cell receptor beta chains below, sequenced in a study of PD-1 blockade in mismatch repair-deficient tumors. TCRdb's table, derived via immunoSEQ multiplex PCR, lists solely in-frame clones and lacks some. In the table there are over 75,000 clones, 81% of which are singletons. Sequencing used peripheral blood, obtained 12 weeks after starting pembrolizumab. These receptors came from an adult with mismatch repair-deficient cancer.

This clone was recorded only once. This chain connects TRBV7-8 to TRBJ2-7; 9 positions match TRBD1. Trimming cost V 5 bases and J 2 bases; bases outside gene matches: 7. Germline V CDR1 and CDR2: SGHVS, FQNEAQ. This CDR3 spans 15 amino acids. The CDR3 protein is CASSIRDRAPYEQYF. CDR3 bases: TGTGCCAGCAGCATCCGGGACAGGGCCCCCTACGAGCAGTACTTC.

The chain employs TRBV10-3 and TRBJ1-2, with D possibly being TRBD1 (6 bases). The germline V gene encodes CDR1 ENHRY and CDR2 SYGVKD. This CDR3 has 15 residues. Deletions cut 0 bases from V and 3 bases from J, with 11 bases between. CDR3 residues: CAISESGKGDYGYTF. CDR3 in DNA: TGTGCCATCAGTGAGTCTGGGAAGGGGGACTATGGCTACACCTTC.

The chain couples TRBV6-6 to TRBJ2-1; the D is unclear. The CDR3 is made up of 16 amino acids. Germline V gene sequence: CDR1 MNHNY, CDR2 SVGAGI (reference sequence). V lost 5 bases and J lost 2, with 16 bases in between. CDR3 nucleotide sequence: TGTGCCAGCAGTCCGGACCTCAGCTATCCCTACAATGAGCAGTTCTTC. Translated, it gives CASSPDLSYPYNEQFF.

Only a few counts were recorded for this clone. The CDR3 DNA reads as TGTGCCAGCAGAGCCTCCGGGACAGACGGCTACACCTTC. Translated: CASRASGTDGYTF. V gene TRBV6-4 combines with J gene TRBJ1-2, with 7 bases lining up with TRBD1. The CDR3 consists of 13 residues. V lost 6 bases and J lost 8; bases outside the gene matches: 9. CDR1 is MRHNA, CDR2 SNTAGT, per germline.